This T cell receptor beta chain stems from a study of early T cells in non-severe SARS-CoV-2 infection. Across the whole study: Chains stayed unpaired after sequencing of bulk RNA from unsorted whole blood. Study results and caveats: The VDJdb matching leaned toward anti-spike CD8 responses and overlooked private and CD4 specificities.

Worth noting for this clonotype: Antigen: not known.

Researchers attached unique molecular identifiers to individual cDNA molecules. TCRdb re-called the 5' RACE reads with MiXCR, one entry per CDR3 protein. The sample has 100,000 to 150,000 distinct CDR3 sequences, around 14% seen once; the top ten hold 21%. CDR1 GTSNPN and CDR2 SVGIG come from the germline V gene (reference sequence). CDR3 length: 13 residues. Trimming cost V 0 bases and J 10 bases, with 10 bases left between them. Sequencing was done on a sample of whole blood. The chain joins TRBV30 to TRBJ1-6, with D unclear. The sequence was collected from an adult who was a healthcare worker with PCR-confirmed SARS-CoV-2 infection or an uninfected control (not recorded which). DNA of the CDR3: TGTGCCTGGAGTGTACGAGGCGGGTCACCCCTCCACTTT. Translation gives CAWSVRGGSPLHF.